The 13 T cell receptor beta chains presented below share a single source sample, sequenced in a study of post-analysis software for immune sequencing data. Study outcomes and limitations: Compared with controls, patients had more of five TRBV segments, including TRBV5-6, TRBV5-1 and TRBV20-1.

Unique-molecular-identifier-tagged TCR beta cDNA libraries were used. TCRdb reprocessed the PCR reads via MiXCR and lists one record per CDR3 protein. This table holds around 770,000 distinct CDR3 sequences, roughly 46% found once. These receptors' antigens are unknown. Sequenced material: blood. Receptors originate from a girl aged 5-17 years with multiple sclerosis.

V and J are TRBV7-2 and TRBJ1-2; D is undetermined. Germline loops: CDR1 SGHTA, CDR2 FQGNSA. This CDR3 region has 12 residues. V lost 5 bases and J lost 4, with 8 bases in between. The CDR3 here is CASSAAAYGYTF. The CDR3 nucleotides are TGTGCCAGCAGCGCGGCAGCCTATGGCTACACCTTC.

This clonotype was observed a handful of times. V is TRBV11-2 and J is TRBJ1-4; no firm D call. Trimming removed 5 bases from V and 0 bases from J, with 7 bases in between. CDR3 length: 14 amino acids. Germline CDR1 is SGHAT and CDR2 is FQNNGV. The CDR3 here is CASSPGTTNEKLFF. DNA of the CDR3: TGTGCCAGCAGCCCGGGGACAACTAATGAAAAACTGTTTTTT.

This clonotype turned up a few times. V and J are TRBV14 and TRBJ2-7; 8 nucleotides line up with TRBD1. CDR1 is SGHDN, CDR2 FVKESK, per germline. This CDR3 comprises 15 residues. V was clipped by 4 bases and J by 3 bases; unmatched bases: 8. The CDR3 region has the DNA TGTGCCAGCAGCCGCCTCACCACAGGGGGCTACGAGCAGTACTTC. Translation gives CASSRLTTGGYEQYF.

The J gene is TRBJ1-2, the V gene TRBV24-1, with D unresolved. The V and J ends lost 1 base and 8 bases respectively, with 22 bases between them. The CDR3 runs 17 residues. Germline V gene lookup returns CDR1 KGHDR and CDR2 SFDVKD. The CDR3 DNA follows: TGTGCCACCAGTGATTTTGAGGCCGGCAACAATCTCGGAGGCTACACCTTC. Residues: CATSDFEAGNNLGGYTF.

The chain carries TRBV20-1 and TRBJ2-1, with D perhaps matching TRBD2 (6 bases). CDR1 is DFQATT, CDR2 SNEGSKA, per germline (reference sequence). Trimming pared 5 bases from V and 4 bases from J, leaving 12 bases between. The CDR3 is 13 residues long. The DNA of the CDR3 is TGCAGTGCTGGTGCGGGGCCTTACAATGAGCAGTTCTTC. Its protein product is CSAGAGPYNEQFF.

This clonotype was observed a handful of times. The V gene is TRBV3-1, the J gene TRBJ1-1, with TRBD1 identical over 9 bases. Germline CDR1 is LGHDT and CDR2 is YNNKEL (reference sequence). V was pared by 4 bases and J by 6 bases, with 6 bases of the junction left unmatched. The CDR3 is 14 amino acids. The CDR3 nucleotides read TGTGCCAGCAGCCGCCGGGACAGGGATTCTGAAGCTTTCTTT. Protein: CASSRRDRDSEAFF.

The V call is TRBV4-1, the J call TRBJ2-1; tentatively, D is TRBD2 (5 bases). Per germline, CDR1 MGHRA and CDR2 YSYEKL. The CDR3 is 17 residues long. V was clipped by 1 base and J by 0 bases, with 13 bases between them. The CDR3 is CASSQGGRKFSYNEQFF. The CDR3, as DNA: TGCGCCAGCAGCCAAGGCGGGCGGAAGTTCTCCTACAATGAGCAGTTCTTC.

This clonotype was seen a handful of times. This chain uses TRBV12-3 or TRBV12-4 with TRBJ2-4, with D hard to call. Deletions cut 7 bases from V and 2 bases from J, with 6 bases between. This CDR3 is 12 amino acids long. The CDR3 region is CASKKSKNIQYF. The CDR3 DNA is TGTGCCAGCAAAAAATCCAAAAACATTCAGTACTTC.

The gene calls are TRBV7-2 and TRBJ2-5; D is unclear. The V and J ends lost 1 base and 7 bases respectively, with 13 bases between them. From germline, CDR1 is SGHTA and CDR2 FQGNSA. The CDR3 loop spans 14 amino acids. The CDR3: CASSLGRAFGTQYF. CDR3 coding DNA: TGTGCCAGCAGCTTAGGGAGAGCTTTTGGGACCCAGTACTTC. The complete variable domain, with remaining parts taken from reference TRBV7-2 and TRBJ2-5, reads GAGVSQSPSNKVTEKGKDVELRCDPISGHTALYWYRQSLGQGLEFLIYFQGNSAPDKSGLPSDRFSAERTGGSVSTLTIQRTQQEDSAVYLCASSLGRAFGTQYFGPGTRLLVL.

This clonotype was counted between two and nine times. The rearrangement uses TRBV4-1 and TRBJ1-2, with TRBD1 matching 8 bases. J was trimmed by 4 bases and V by 0 bases; bases with no gene match: 16. From germline, CDR1 is MGHRA and CDR2 YSYEKL. CDR3 size: 19 residues. The CDR3 nucleotides read TGCGCCAGCAGCCAAGATCGGGTGAGGCAGGGGGCGCCCAGCTATGGCTACACCTTC. It yields the protein CASSQDRVRQGAPSYGYTF.

This clonotype was found a few times. The chain couples TRBV5-1 to TRBJ2-7; D remains ambiguous. The last part of the DNA fits TRBJ2-5 better; the J call may be wrong. The CDR3 has 13 amino acids. Germline lookup yields CDR1 SGHRS and CDR2 YFSETQ. As DNA, the CDR3 is TGCGCCAGCAGCACGGCAATTGGGGAGACCCAGTACTTC. Protein product: CASSTAIGETQYF.

Regarding this clonotype: At one boundary the junction diverges from the germline segment, which might be a read error. The V gene is TRBV18, the J gene TRBJ2-6; the D gene is possibly TRBD1 (6 bases). In germline, CDR1 is KGHSH, CDR2 LQKENI. The length of the CDR3 is 17 residues. CDR3 DNA sequence: TGTGCCAGCTCACCAAAGGACAGCACCTCTGGGGCCAACGTCCCGACTTTC. It translates to CASSPKDSTSGANVPTF.

The rearrangement joins TRBV11-2 to TRBJ2-3; perhaps TRBD1 as D (5 bases). The CDR3 loop spans 20 amino acids. CDR1 is SGHAT, CDR2 FQNNGV, per germline. V was clipped by 4 bases and J by 1 base, with 27 bases between them. The CDR3 is CASSSQRSVWGSSRTDTQYF. In nucleotides, the CDR3 is TGTGCCAGCAGCTCCCAAAGATCGGTGTGGGGCTCATCACGCACAGATACGCAGTATTTT. The whole variable domain, filled in from reference TRBV11-2 and TRBJ2-3, reads EAGVAQSPRYKIIEKRQSVAFWCNPISGHATLYWYQQILGQGPKLLIQFQNNGVVDDSQLPKDRFSAERLKGVDSTLKIQPAKLEDSAVYLCASSSQRSVWGSSRTDTQYFGPGTRLTVL.